This TCR beta chain derives from a study of blood T cell repertoires in COVID-19. Study in general: The United States, Italy and Spain supplied acute and convalescent COVID-19 samples. Sources were T cells, B-cell-depleted T cells, or PBMCs; the material itself was cDNA or gDNA.

The CDR3 covers 19 residues. Germline V gives CDR1 MGHRA, CDR2 YSYEKL. Trimming left V 4 bases short and J 0 bases short, with 19 bases between. The assay was immunoSEQ multiplex PCR, and TCRdb's table has in-frame clones only and misses some. The sample has over 120,000 clones, roughly 80% seen once; the top ten hold 4.5% to 5.5%. This TCR derives from a human donor in a cohort sampled during active COVID-19. This chain joins TRBV4-1 and TRBJ1-6, with D maybe TRBD1 (5 bases). The sample comprised peripheral blood. CDR3 nucleotide sequence: TGCGCCAGCAGCCTCCCGTCGCCGACAGATTACTCCTATAATTCACCCCTCCACTTT. Translating it yields CASSLPSPTDYSYNSPLHF.